This TCR beta chain was found in a study of blood T cell repertoires in COVID-19. Measured with immunoSEQ multiplex PCR; TCRdb has only the in-frame clones, and not every one. The repertoire holds roughly 140,000 clones, with 70% to 85% as singletons. Trimming removed 5 bases from V and 8 bases from J, with 15 bases in between. The CDR3 extends over 12 amino acids. CDR1 and CDR2 from the germline V gene are GTSNPN and SVGIG (reference sequence). A few counts support this clone. The chain recombines TRBV30 with TRBJ1-1, with D possibly being TRBD1 (5 bases). Sample: peripheral blood. The sequence was obtained from a man in his sixties with active or convalescent COVID-19. This CDR3 reads CAWANSGREAFF. The CDR3 DNA reads as TGTGCCTGGGCCAACTCAGGGAGGGAAGCTTTCTTT. The full variable domain, with the rest looked up from reference TRBV30 and TRBJ1-1, is SQTIHQWPATLVQPVGSPLSLECTVEGTSNPNLYWYRQAAGRGLQLLFYSVGIGQISSEVPQNLSASRPQDRQFILSSKKLLLSDSGFYLCAWANSGREAFFGQGTRLTVV.